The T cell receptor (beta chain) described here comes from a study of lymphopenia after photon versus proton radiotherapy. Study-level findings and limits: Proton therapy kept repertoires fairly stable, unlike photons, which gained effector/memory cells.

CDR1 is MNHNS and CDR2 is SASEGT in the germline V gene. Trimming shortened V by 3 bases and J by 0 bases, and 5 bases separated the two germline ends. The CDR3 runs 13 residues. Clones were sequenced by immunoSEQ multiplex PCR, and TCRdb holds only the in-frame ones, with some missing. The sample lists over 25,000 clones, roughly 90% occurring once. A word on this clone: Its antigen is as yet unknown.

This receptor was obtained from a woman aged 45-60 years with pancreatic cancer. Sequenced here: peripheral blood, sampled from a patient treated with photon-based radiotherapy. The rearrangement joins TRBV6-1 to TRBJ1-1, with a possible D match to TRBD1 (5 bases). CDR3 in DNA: TGTGCCAGCAGTGAGACAGTGAACACTGAAGCTTTCTTT. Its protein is CASSETVNTEAFF.